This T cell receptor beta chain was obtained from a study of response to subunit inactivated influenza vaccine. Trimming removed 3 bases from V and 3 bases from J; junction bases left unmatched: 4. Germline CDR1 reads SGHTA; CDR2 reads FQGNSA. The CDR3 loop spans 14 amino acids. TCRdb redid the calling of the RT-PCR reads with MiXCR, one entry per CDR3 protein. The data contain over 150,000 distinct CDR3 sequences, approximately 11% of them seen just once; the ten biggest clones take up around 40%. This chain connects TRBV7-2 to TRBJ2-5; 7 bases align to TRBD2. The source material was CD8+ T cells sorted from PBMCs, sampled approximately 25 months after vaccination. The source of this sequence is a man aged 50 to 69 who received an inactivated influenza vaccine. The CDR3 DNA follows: TGTGCCAGCAGCTTGTCCGGGACTAAAGAGACCCAGTACTTC. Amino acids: CASSLSGTKETQYF.